Sequencing of this T cell receptor (beta chain) was carried out in a study of T-cell reconstitution after alpha-beta-depleted transplantation in children. V lost 5 bases and J 0 bases, leaving 13 bases between the germline ends. The CDR3 consists of 15 residues. A few counts support this clonotype. Its matching antigen is unknown. General study results and limits: One year after transplant, T-cell counts and diversity came mostly from newly produced T cells.

Unique molecular identifiers were incorporated into the prepared TCRbeta library. TCRdb reprocessed the PCR reads with MiXCR, giving one entry per CDR3 protein. The sample records roughly 100,000 distinct CDR3 sequences, over 6% being singletons. This rearrangement joins TRBV12-3 or TRBV12-4 to TRBJ1-2; D not certain. The sample consisted of PBMCs, taken before TCRalphabeta/CD19-depleted stem cell transplant. This receptor was taken from a boy aged 2 to 9 with acute lymphoblastic leukemia, due to receive a stem cell transplant. The CDR3 nucleotides are TGTGCCAGCAGTCCCGGACGGAATGCTAACTATGGCTACACCTTC. This codes for CASSPGRNANYGYTF.